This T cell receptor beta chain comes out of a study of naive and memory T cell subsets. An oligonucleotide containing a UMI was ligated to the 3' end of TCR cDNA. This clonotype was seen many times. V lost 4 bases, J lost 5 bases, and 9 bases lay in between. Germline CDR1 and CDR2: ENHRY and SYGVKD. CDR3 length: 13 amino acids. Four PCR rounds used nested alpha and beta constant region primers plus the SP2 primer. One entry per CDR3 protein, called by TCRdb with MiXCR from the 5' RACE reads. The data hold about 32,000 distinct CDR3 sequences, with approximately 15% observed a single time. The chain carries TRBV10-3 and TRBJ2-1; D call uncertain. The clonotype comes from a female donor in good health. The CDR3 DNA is TGTGCCATCAGTGCGGCTACCAACAATGAGCAGTTCTTC. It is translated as CAISAATNNEQFF.